This record looks at one T cell receptor beta chain sequence and its context. The sample comes from a study of blood T cell repertoires in COVID-19. Assay: immunoSEQ multiplex PCR; the TCRdb copy retains only in-frame clones and omits some. The sample lists some 65,000 clones; 65% to 90% were seen once. The CDR3 has 16 amino acids. CDR1 is LGHNA and CDR2 is YNFKEQ in the germline V gene. The junction had 6 bases not matched to a gene; V was cut back by 4 bases and J by 5 bases. This clonotype was sampled from a man at least 80 years old with acute or convalescent COVID-19. Sequencing input: peripheral blood. The chain recombines TRBV4-2 with TRBJ1-6; 9 nucleotides align to TRBD1. The CDR3 DNA follows: TGTGCCAGCAGCCTGGACAGGGGCCAGCATAATTCACCCCTCCACTTT. Translating gives CASSLDRGQHNSPLHF.